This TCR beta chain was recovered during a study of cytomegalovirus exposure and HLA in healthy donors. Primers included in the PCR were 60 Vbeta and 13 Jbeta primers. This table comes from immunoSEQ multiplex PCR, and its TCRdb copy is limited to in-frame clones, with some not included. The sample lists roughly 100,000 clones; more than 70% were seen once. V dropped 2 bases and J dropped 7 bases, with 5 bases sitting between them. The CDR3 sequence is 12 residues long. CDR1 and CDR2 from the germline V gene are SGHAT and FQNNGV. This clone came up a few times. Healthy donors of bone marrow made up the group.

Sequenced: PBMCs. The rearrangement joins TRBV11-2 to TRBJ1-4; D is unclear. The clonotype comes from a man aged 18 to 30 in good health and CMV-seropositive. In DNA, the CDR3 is TGTGCCAGCAGCTTATCGGTTGAAAAACTGTTTTTT. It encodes CASSLSVEKLFF.